This T cell receptor beta chain came from a study of T-cell reconstitution after alpha-beta-depleted transplantation in children. Trimming removed 2 bases at V and 14 bases at J, with 18 bases between. This CDR3 is 13 amino acids long. Per germline, CDR1 WSHSY and CDR2 SAAADI. Preparation of the TCRbeta library was carried out with unique molecular identifiers. TCRdb passed the PCR reads through MiXCR, listing each CDR3 protein once. The sample lists a few hundred thousand distinct CDR3 sequences, 10% occurring once. The TCR originated in a human donor who donated a stem cell graft to a child with acute lymphoblastic leukemia. This specimen was PBMCs from the stem cell graft donor, taken from the stem cell graft. The chain recombines TRBV10-2 with TRBJ2-5; TRBD2 might be the D (6 bases). In nucleotides, the CDR3 is TGCGCCAGCAGTGAGGAAGAACCGGGAGAGGTTTACTTC. This translates into CASSEEEPGEVYF.